This is a list of T cell receptor beta chains from one sample in a study of cytomegalovirus exposure and HLA in healthy donors. Sequencing used immunoSEQ multiplex PCR; TCRdb keeps in-frame clones, though not all of them. This table has some 97,000 clones, around three quarters appearing once. The sample comprised PBMCs. These receptors were obtained from a female donor in good health and CMV-seropositive. Each CDR3 is given with its conserved first and last residue. D genes are given only for firm matches.

j_call,d_call,v_call,cdr3_aa
TRBJ1-4,-,TRBV15,CATGRDRGGGEKLFF
TRBJ1-1,TRBD1,TRBV7-2,CASSWQGAVNTEAFF
TRBJ2-7,TRBD2,TRBV19,CASSTPRRGGRYEQYF
TRBJ1-2,TRBD1,TRBV30,CAWILYGTGHDADYGYTF
TRBJ1-1,-,TRBV4-2,CASSQAVAREAFF
TRBJ2-7,TRBD2,TRBV30,CASQGLAGVYEQYF
TRBJ1-2,-,TRBV7-2,CASSLGPEDYGYTF
TRBJ1-1,-,TRBV6-6,CASSSPGGLTEAFF
TRBJ1-1,-,TRBV19,CASRGWTEAFF
TRBJ2-7,TRBD1,TRBV30,CAWSRGQGHYEQYF
TRBJ2-5,-,TRBV7-7,CASSLAGQGETQYF
TRBJ1-1,-,TRBV7-9,CASSFPGTEAFF
TRBJ2-7,-,TRBV7-9,CASNQDQLSYEQYF
TRBJ1-5,-,TRBV30,CAWSLRQINQPQHF
TRBJ1-6,-,TRBV25-1,CASRRESGNSPLHF
TRBJ2-7,TRBD1,TRBV5-1,CASRRNRGPYEQYF
TRBJ1-1,-,TRBV4-2,CASSLVRGSESAEAFF
TRBJ1-2,TRBD1,TRBV7-9,CASSLSPPTGEGYTF
TRBJ1-2,-,TRBV6-5,CASSYSVGGYGYTF
TRBJ2-7,TRBD2,TRBV19,CASARRTSGYEQYF
TRBJ2-2,-,TRBV6-4,CASSVSGDTGELFF
TRBJ2-7,TRBD1,TRBV18,CASSTGTGGFYEQYF
TRBJ2-3,TRBD2,TRBV7-2,CASSPGLAFLLYF
TRBJ1-5,TRBD1,TRBV7-2,CASSPKGGRVGQPQHF
TRBJ1-1,-,TRBV6-5,CASSSNTGISVTEAFF